This T cell receptor (beta chain) comes out of a study of blood T cell repertoires in COVID-19. Recruitment covered 20 to 25 US areas and drew participants whose ages spanned roughly 18 to 95 years. The CDR3 consists of 13 residues. Trimming took 4 bases from V and 2 from J; bases not matched to a gene: 3. Germline V gene lookup returns CDR1 SQVTM and CDR2 ANQGSEA. Assay: immunoSEQ multiplex PCR; the TCRdb copy retains only in-frame clones and omits some. The sample holds 120,000 to 150,000 clones, around 81% seen once. Sequencing was carried out using PBMCs or T cells enriched from blood (not recorded which). V is TRBV29-1 and J is TRBJ1-1, with TRBD1 matching over 8 bases. This clonotype was sampled from a woman in her 40s who had recovered from COVID-19. The CDR3, as DNA: TGCAGCGTTGTAGGACAGGGAAACACTGAAGCTTTCTTT. Residues: CSVVGQGNTEAFF.